The clone carrying this TCR beta chain turned up a few times. Antigen unknown. TCRdb re-called the PCR reads through MiXCR, storing one row per CDR3 protein. The repertoire consists of about 330,000 distinct CDR3 sequences, with roughly 24% occurring once and the leading ten covering roughly 0.7%. This specimen comes from a study of molecular identifiers for immune sequencing clone quantification. In the study overall: In replicates, RNA from approximately 22,000 or 94,000 naive CD8 cells was split five ways, four sequenced.

As CD8+CD4-CCR7+CD45RA+ cells, naive CD8 T cells were sorted. Study-level results: Spiked Jurkat TCR RNA originating from one cell could reportedly be identified amid one million naive cells. Clones that had above 20 RNA copies took up over 98% of effector molecules but under 1% in naive cells.

The TCR sequence derives from a human donor in good health. Some libraries in this study had Jurkat cell RNA spiked in. Material: naive CD8+ T cells from blood, with Jurkat cell RNA spiked in. The subset is: FACS-sorted CD8+CD4-CCR7+CD45RA+ naive T cells.

The CDR3 here is CASSPVLAGTTDTQYF. The CDR3 coding sequence is TGTGCCAGCAGCCCAGTACTAGCGGGGACCACAGATACGCAGTATTTT. The chain joins TRBV7-9 to TRBJ2-3; TRBD2 aligns across 10 bases. Unmatched junction bases numbered 7, after V lost 5 bases and J lost 2 bases. This CDR3 has 16 residues. Germline V lookup: CDR1 SEHNR, CDR2 FQNEAQ (reference sequence).